Below, 9 T cell receptor beta chains from the same sample are listed, as sequenced in a study of blood T cell repertoires in COVID-19 (TCRdb year 2020). The library came from the immunoSEQ multiplex PCR assay. Here the immuneACCESS table is served through TCRdb, limited to in-frame sequences with V and J called. Missing clones are a known gap in these copies; in checked studies unresolved V genes cover under half, and the rest lacks a known reason. The sample profile shows some 350,000 clones; 90% of them were found once. The ten top clones hold about 7% of the sample. The sequenced sample was peripheral blood. The origin of the receptors is a man aged 18 to 35 with active or convalescent COVID-19.

In its sample, this clone was seen once. This chain joins TRBV28 and TRBJ1-5; D is uncertain. The V gene's germline CDR1 is MDHEN and CDR2 SYDVKM. V lost 3 bases and J lost 5, with 11 bases in between. The CDR3 loop spans 14 amino acids. Here the CDR3 reads CASSFRLRDQPQHF. The CDR3 DNA sequence: TGTGCCAGCAGTTTCAGGCTCCGCGATCAGCCCCAGCATTTT.

The V gene is TRBV19, the J gene TRBJ1-1, with 9 positions matching TRBD1. Germline V gene lookup returns CDR1 LNHDA and CDR2 SQIVND (reference sequence). CDR3 length: 10 amino acids. The CDR3 DNA follows: TGTCCAAAGACAGGGGGTGAAGCTTTCTTT. It is translated as CPKTGGEAFF.

The J gene is TRBJ2-1, the V gene TRBV27; D possibly corresponds to TRBD1 (6 bases). The germline V gene has CDR1 MNHEY and CDR2 SMNVEV (reference sequence). The V and J ends lost 8 bases and 1 base respectively, with 18 bases between them. This CDR3 contains 16 residues. The CDR3 here is CASRNAGTMSYNEQFF. DNA of the CDR3: TGTGCCAGCCGTAACGCCGGGACAATGTCCTACAATGAGCAGTTCTTC.

This rearrangement joins TRBV5-6 to TRBJ1-4, with TRBD1 as a possible D gene (5 bases). Trimming took 1 base from V and 1 from J, leaving 17 bases between them. Germline CDR1 and CDR2: SGHDT and YYEEEE. The CDR3 length is 18 residues. The CDR3 here is CASSLRAWGRGTNEKLFF. In DNA, the CDR3 is TGTGCCAGCAGCTTGAGGGCATGGGGCCGAGGAACTAATGAAAAACTGTTTTTT. Filled out from reference TRBV5-6 and TRBJ1-4, the complete variable domain reads DAGVTQSPTHLIKTRGQQVTLRCSPKSGHDTVSWYQQALGQGPQFIFQYYEEEERQRGNFPDRFSGHQFPNYSSELNVNALLLGDSALYLCASSLRAWGRGTNEKLFFGSGTQLSVL.

This clone was observed once. The chain employs TRBV5-6 and TRBJ2-6, with D perhaps matching TRBD2 (5 bases). CDR1 SGHDT and CDR2 YYEEEE come from the germline V gene. This CDR3 has 12 residues. Trimming removed 4 bases at V and 10 bases at J, with 9 bases between. The CDR3 region is CASSLAGNVLTF. The CDR3 DNA reads as TGTGCCAGCAGCCTCGCGGGTAACGTCCTGACTTTC.

V and J are TRBV3-1 (or the pseudogene TRBV3-2) and TRBJ1-6; D remains unclear. The CDR3 length is 17 residues. V shed 0 bases and J shed 0 bases, with 9 bases lying between them. Germline CDR1 LGHDT, CDR2 YNNKEL (reference sequence). The CDR3 DNA sequence: TGTGCCAGCAGCCAAGAGCTCGGGAGCTCCTATAATTCACCCCTCCACTTT. Translated: CASSQELGSSYNSPLHF.

Of note for this clone: One junction end does not reproduce the germline sequence, and a read error may be involved. This chain links TRBV7-3 with TRBJ2-6, with TRBD1 identical over 7 bases. In germline, CDR1 is SGHTA, CDR2 FQGTGA. The CDR3 length is 18 residues. The CDR3 is CASSLQQGTNSGANVLTF. The CDR3 coding sequence is TGTGCCAGCAGCCTCCAACAGGGGACCAACTCTGGGGCCAACGTGCTGACTTTC.

Here the CDR3 reads CASSPGQGAYEQYF. CDR3 bases: TGTGCCAGTAGTCCGGGACAGGGGGCCTACGAGCAGTACTTC. The gene calls are TRBV19 and TRBJ2-7; TRBD1 aligns across 11 bases. J gave up 2 bases and V 5 bases, and 2 bases lay outside the gene matches. This CDR3 region has 14 residues. Germline CDR1 LNHDA, CDR2 SQIVND (reference sequence).

The chain is built from TRBV28 and TRBJ2-7; D remains unclear. Per germline, CDR1 MDHEN and CDR2 SYDVKM. The CDR3 runs 15 residues. Trimming took off 9 bases at V and 1 base at J, with 19 bases between the two ends. The CDR3: CASKTRMPWSYEQYF. CDR3 bases: TGTGCCAGTAAAACGCGAATGCCCTGGTCCTACGAGCAGTACTTC.